The present T cell receptor (beta chain) was sequenced within a study of CD8 T cells in ankylosing spondylitis. Study results and caveats: CD8+ disease-linked clones were present at relatively low frequencies in blood. Seven to nine highly homologous variants made up a TCR beta motif, and this motif appeared characteristic of ankylosing spondylitis blood. Certain motif variants had earlier been reported in reactive arthritis synovial fluid and blood.

V lost 4 bases and J 3 bases, leaving 18 bases between the germline ends. The CDR3 length is 16 residues. Germline CDR1 reads SEHNR; CDR2 reads FQNEAQ (reference sequence). This clonotype turned up a few times. Its target is unknown. Libraries of TCR beta came from quantitative 5'-RACE with molecular barcodes. MiXCR, run by TCRdb on the 5' RACE reads, gives a single entry per CDR3 protein. The table includes about 540,000 distinct CDR3 sequences, about 12% detected once. The sequencing sample was made of blood, either unsorted or a sorted T cell fraction (not recorded which). This TCR came from a male donor with ankylosing spondylitis. The chain combines TRBV7-9 with TRBJ2-5; D is perhaps TRBD2 (6 bases). The CDR3: CASSSRWREGEETQYF. The CDR3 DNA reads as TGTGCCAGCAGCTCCCGTTGGCGGGAAGGAGAAGAGACCCAGTACTTC.